The source of this T cell receptor beta chain is a study of OX40 agonist ivuxolimab in advanced cancers. Study overall: The patients received ivuxolimab by intravenous route every 2 weeks at 0.01 to 10 mg/kg.

Germline V gene sequence: CDR1 SQVTM, CDR2 ANQGSEA. Trimming took 7 bases from V and 10 from J; bases not matched to a gene: 16. The CDR3 loop spans 14 amino acids. Samples were taken at baseline and on day 1 of cycles 4 and 7. TCRdb keeps only in-frame clones here, not all; method: immunoSEQ multiplex PCR. The data show approximately 97,000 clones, roughly nine tenths seen once. Sequencing used CD4+ or CD8+ T cells sorted from blood, obtained in a trial of the OX40 agonist ivuxolimab. The chain uses TRBV29-1 and TRBJ1-1; 9 positions match TRBD1. The TCR was taken from an adult with an advanced solid tumor such as melanoma, head and neck, liver or kidney cancer. The CDR3 here is CSAAEQGAQAGAFF. The CDR3 DNA reads as TGCAGCGCGGCCGAACAGGGGGCGCAGGCTGGAGCTTTCTTT.